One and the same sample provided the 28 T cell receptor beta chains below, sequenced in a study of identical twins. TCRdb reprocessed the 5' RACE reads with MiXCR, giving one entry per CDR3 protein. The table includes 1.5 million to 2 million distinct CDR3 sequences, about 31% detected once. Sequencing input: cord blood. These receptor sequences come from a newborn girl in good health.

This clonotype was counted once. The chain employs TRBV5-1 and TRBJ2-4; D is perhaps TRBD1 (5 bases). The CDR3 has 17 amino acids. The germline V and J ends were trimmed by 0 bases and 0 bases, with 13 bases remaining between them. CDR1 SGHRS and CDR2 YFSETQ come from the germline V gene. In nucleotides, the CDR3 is TGCGCCAGCAGCTTGGGTGACAGTTTCCTAGCCAAAAACATTCAGTACTTC. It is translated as CASSLGDSFLAKNIQYF.

DNA for the CDR3: TGTGCCAGCGGAGTGCCAACAGGGTCAACCTTC. Translating it yields CASGVPTGSTF. This rearrangement joins TRBV6-2 or TRBV6-3 to TRBJ1-2, with D possibly being TRBD1 (6 bases). V shed 8 bases and J shed 14 bases, with 18 bases lying between them. Germline V lookup: CDR1 MNHEY, CDR2 SVGEGT. The length of the CDR3 is 11 residues.

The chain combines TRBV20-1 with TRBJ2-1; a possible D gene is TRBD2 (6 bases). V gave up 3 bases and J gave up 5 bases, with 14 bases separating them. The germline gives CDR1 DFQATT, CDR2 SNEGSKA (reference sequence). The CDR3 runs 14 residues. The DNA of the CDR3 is TGCAGTGCTAGGGGGAGTGGGGGGAACAATGAGCAGTTCTTC. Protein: CSARGSGGNNEQFF.

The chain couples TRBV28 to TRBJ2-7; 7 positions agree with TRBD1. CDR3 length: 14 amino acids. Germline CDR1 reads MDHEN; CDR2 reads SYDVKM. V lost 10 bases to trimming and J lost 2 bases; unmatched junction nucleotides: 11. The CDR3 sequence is CAIQTRQGPYEQYF. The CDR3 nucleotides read TGTGCCATCCAAACTCGACAGGGACCCTACGAGCAGTACTTC.

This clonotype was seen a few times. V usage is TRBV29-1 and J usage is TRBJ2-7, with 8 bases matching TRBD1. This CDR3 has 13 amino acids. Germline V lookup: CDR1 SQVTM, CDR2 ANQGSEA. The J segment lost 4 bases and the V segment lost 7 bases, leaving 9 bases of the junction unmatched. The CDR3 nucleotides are TGCAGCGCAACCGGGACAGGAAAATACGAGCAGTACTTC. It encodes CSATGTGKYEQYF.

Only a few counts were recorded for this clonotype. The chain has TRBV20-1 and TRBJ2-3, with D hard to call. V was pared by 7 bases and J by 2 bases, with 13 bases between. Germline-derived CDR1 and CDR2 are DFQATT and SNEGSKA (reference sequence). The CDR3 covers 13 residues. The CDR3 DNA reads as TGCAGTGAAGGGCATTCCCTCACAGATACGCAGTATTTT. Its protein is CSEGHSLTDTQYF.

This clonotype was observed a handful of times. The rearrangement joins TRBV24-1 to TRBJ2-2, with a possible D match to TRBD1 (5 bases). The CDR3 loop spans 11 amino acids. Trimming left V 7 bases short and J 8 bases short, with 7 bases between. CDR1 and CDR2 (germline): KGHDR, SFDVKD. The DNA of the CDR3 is TGTGCCACCAGGGCAGGGGGGGAGCTGTTTTTT. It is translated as CATRAGGELFF.

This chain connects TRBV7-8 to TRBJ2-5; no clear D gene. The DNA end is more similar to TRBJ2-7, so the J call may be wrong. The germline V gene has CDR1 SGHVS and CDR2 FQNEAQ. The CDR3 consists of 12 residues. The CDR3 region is CASSSRFHEQYF. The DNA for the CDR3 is TGTGCCAGCAGCTCCCGTTTCCACGAGCAGTACTTC.

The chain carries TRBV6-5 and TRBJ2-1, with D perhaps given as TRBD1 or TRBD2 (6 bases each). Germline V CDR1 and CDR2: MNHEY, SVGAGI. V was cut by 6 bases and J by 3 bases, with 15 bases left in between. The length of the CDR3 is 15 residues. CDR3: CASRQGGTFYNEQFF. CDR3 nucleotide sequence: TGTGCCAGCAGACAAGGGGGGACGTTCTACAATGAGCAGTTCTTC.

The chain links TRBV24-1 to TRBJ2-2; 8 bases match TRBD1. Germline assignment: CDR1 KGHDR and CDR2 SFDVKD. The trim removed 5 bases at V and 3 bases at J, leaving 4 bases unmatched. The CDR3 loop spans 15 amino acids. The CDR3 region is CATSADRGDTGELFF. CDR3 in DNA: TGTGCCACCAGTGCTGACAGGGGCGACACCGGGGAGCTGTTTTTT.

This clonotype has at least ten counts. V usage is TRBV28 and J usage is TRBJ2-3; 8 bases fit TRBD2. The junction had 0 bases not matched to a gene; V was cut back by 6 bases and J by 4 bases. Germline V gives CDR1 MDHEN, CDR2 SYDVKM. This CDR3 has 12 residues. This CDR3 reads CASSGRADTQYF. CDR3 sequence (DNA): TGTGCCAGCAGCGGGAGGGCAGATACGCAGTATTTT. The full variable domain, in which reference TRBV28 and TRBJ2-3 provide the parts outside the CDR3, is DVKVTQSSRYLVKRTGEKVFLECVQDMDHENMFWYRQDPGLGLRLIYFSYDVKMKEKGDIPEGYSVSREKKERFSLILESASTNQTSMYLCASSGRADTQYFGPGTRLTVL.

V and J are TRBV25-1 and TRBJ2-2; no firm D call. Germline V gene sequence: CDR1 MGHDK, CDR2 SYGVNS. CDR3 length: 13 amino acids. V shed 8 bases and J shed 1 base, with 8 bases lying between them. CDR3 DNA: TGTGCCAGCTCCACCTTGAACACCGGGGAGCTGTTTTTT. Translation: CASSTLNTGELFF.

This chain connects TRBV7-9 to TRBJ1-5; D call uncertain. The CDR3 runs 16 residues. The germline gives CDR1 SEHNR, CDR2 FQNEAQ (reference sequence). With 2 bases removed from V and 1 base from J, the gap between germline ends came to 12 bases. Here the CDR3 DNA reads TGTGCCAGCAGCTTATTTCTCGATGGCAGCAATCAGCCCCAGCATTTT. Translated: CASSLFLDGSNQPQHF.

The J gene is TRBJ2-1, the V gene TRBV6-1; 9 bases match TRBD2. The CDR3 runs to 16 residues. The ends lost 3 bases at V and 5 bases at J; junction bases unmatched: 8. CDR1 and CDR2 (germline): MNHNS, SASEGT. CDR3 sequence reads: CASSDRRLADNNEQFF. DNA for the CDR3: TGTGCCAGCAGTGATCGACGACTAGCGGACAACAATGAGCAGTTCTTC.

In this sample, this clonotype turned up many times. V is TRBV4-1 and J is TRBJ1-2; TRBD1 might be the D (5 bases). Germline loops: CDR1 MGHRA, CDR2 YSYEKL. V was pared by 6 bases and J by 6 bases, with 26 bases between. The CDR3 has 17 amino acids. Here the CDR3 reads CASRQRLDGRGKNGYTF. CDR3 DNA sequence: TGCGCCAGCAGGCAACGGTTAGACGGAAGGGGAAAGAATGGCTACACCTTC.

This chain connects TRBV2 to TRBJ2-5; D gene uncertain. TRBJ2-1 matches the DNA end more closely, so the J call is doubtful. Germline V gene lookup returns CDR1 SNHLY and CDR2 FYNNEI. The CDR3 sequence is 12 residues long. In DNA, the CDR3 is TGTGCCAGCAGTGCGGAGCAAGAGACCCAGTTCTTC. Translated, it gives CASSAEQETQFF.

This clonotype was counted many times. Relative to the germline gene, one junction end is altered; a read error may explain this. Here the CDR3 reads CASSDGTDTQYF. The CDR3 DNA sequence: TGCGCCAGCAGTGACGGCACAGATACGCAGTATTTT. V is TRBV6-4 and J is TRBJ2-3, with D unclear. The CDR3 is 12 amino acids. CDR1 is MRHNA and CDR2 is SNTAGT in the germline V gene.

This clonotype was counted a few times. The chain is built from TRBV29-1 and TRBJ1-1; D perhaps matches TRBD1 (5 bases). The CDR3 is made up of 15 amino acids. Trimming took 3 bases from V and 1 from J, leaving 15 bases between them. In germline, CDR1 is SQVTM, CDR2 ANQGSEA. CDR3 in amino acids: CSVEVVGGWNTEAFF. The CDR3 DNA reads TGCAGCGTTGAGGTGGTCGGGGGTTGGAACACTGAAGCTTTCTTT. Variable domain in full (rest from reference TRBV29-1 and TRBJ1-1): SAVISQKPSRDICQRGTSLTIQCQVDSQVTMMFWYRQQPGQSLTLIATANQGSEATYESGFVIDKFPISRPNLTFSTLTVSNMSPEDSSIYLCSVEVVGGWNTEAFFGQGTRLTVV.

The CDR3 region has the DNA TGTGCCAGCAGCCAAAGCCCGGGGTCCTACGAGCAGTACTTC. Its protein is CASSQSPGSYEQYF. The V and J genes are TRBV3-1 and TRBJ2-7; weak D call: TRBD2 (5 bases). Trimming cost V 2 bases and J 1 base, with 9 bases left between them. The CDR3 is 14 residues long. In germline, CDR1 is LGHDT, CDR2 YNNKEL (reference sequence).

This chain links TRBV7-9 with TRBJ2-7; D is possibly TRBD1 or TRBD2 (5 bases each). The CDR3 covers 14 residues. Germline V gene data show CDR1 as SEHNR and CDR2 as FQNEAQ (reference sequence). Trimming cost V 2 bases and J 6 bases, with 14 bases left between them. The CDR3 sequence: CASSLQGAPCEQYF. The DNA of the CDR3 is TGTGCCAGCAGCTTACAGGGAGCTCCCTGCGAGCAGTACTTC. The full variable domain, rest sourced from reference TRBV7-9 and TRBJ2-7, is DTGVSQNPRHKITKRGQNVTFRCDPISEHNRLYWYRQTLGQGPEFLTYFQNEAQLEKSRLLSDRFSAERPKGSFSTLEIQRTEQGDSAMYLCASSLQGAPCEQYFGPGTRLTVT.

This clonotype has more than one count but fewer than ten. The CDR3 bases are TGTGCCAGCAGCTTTGACTACGATGAGCAGTACTTC. It encodes CASSFDYDEQYF. The chain employs TRBV7-2 and TRBJ2-7; possibly TRBD2 for D (5 bases). The CDR3 has 12 amino acids. Trimming stripped 3 bases from V and 7 bases from J, with 10 bases between. Germline-derived CDR1 and CDR2 are SGHTA and FQGNSA. Drawing the rest from reference TRBV7-2 and TRBJ2-7, the complete variable domain is GAGVSQSPSNKVTEKGKDVELRCDPISGHTALYWYRQSLGQGLEFLIYFQGNSAPDKSGLPSDRFSAERTGGSVSTLTIQRTQQEDSAVYLCASSFDYDEQYFGPGTRLTVT.

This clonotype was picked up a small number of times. CDR3 residues: CASSQTSGGDYEQYF. CDR3 nucleotide sequence: TGTGCCAGCAGCCAGACTAGCGGGGGGGACTACGAGCAGTACTTC. V and J are TRBV3-1 and TRBJ2-7, with 14 bases aligning to TRBD2. V was pared by 3 bases and J by 3 bases, with 1 base of the junction left unmatched. This CDR3 comprises 15 residues. Germline CDR1 reads LGHDT; CDR2 reads YNNKEL (reference sequence).

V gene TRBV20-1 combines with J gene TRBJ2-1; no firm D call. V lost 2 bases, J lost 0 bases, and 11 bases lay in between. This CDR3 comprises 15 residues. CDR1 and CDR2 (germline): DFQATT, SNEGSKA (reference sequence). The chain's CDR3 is CSARLRESSYNEQFF. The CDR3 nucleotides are TGCAGTGCTAGACTCCGCGAGAGCTCCTACAATGAGCAGTTCTTC.

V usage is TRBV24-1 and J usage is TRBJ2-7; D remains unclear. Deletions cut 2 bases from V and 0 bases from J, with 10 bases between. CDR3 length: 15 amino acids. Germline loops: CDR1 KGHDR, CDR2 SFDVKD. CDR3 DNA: TGTGCCACCAGTGATTCAACGGTTAGCTCCTACGAGCAGTACTTC. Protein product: CATSDSTVSSYEQYF.

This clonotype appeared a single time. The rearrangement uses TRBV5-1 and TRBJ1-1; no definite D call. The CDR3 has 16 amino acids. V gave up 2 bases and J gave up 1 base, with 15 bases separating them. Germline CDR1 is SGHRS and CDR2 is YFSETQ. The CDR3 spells CASSFESGLANTEAFF. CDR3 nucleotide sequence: TGCGCCAGCAGCTTCGAGTCGGGGTTGGCGAACACTGAAGCTTTCTTT.

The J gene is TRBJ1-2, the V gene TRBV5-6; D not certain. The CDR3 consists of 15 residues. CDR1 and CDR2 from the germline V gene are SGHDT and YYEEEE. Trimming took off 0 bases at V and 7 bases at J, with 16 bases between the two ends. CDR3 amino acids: CASSLGMNPGSGYTF. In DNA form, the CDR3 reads TGTGCCAGCAGCTTGGGGATGAATCCTGGCAGTGGCTACACCTTC. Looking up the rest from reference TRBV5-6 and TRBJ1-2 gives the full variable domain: DAGVTQSPTHLIKTRGQQVTLRCSPKSGHDTVSWYQQALGQGPQFIFQYYEEEERQRGNFPDRFSGHQFPNYSSELNVNALLLGDSALYLCASSLGMNPGSGYTFGSGTRLTVV.

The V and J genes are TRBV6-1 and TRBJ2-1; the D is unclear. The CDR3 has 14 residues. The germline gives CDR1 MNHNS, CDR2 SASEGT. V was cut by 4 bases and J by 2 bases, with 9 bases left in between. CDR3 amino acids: CASSGLRTYNEQFF. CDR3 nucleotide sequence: TGTGCCAGCAGTGGCCTACGTACCTACAATGAGCAGTTCTTC.

The CDR3 loop is CASSLVPPRRGTHTDTQYF. The CDR3, as DNA: TGTGCCAGCAGTTTAGTGCCCCCCCGCAGGGGAACTCACACAGATACGCAGTATTTT. The genes are TRBV27 and TRBJ2-3; tentative D call: TRBD1 (6 bases). Germline V gene lookup returns CDR1 MNHEY and CDR2 SMNVEV (reference sequence). V was clipped by 2 bases and J by 2 bases, with 23 bases between them. CDR3 size: 19 residues.